What follows are 30 T cell receptor beta chains derived from one specimen sequenced in a study of blood T cells in healthy people across ages. Combining a sample-barcoded 5' primer with a J-beta primer mix, a second PCR ran for roughly 7 to 12 cycles. TCRdb redid the calling of the 5' RACE reads with MiXCR, one entry per CDR3 protein. Of about 1.5 million distinct CDR3 sequences listed, 42% are singletons. The sequenced sample was blood. The receptor source for this set is a woman aged 18-29 years in good health.

The table lists this clonotype with a few counts. The chain recombines TRBV7-9 with TRBJ1-4; D not resolved. V dropped 0 bases and J dropped 0 bases, with 8 bases sitting between them. Looked up from germline, CDR1 is SEHNR and CDR2 is FQNEAQ (reference sequence). The CDR3 has 16 amino acids. This CDR3 is CASSLALRPTNEKLFF. The CDR3 region has the DNA TGTGCCAGCAGCTTAGCGTTAAGACCAACTAATGAAAAACTGTTTTTT.

A single count supports this clonotype. The V gene is TRBV6-6, the J gene TRBJ2-4, with unresolved D. The closer fit of TRBJ2-7 to the DNA end suggests the J call may be wrong. Per germline, CDR1 MNHNY and CDR2 SVGAGI (reference sequence). The CDR3 consists of 15 residues. CDR3 amino acids: CASSYNLPRDYEQYF. The CDR3 DNA reads TGTGCCAGCAGTTATAACCTCCCTAGGGACTACGAGCAGTACTTC.

The V and J genes are TRBV4-3 and TRBJ2-1; 14 bases map to TRBD2. V trimming: 3 bases; J trimming: 10 bases; junction bases outside the gene matches: 11. Per the germline V gene, CDR1 is LGHNA and CDR2 is YSLEER. The CDR3 loop spans 17 amino acids. In DNA, the CDR3 is TGCGCCAGCAGCCACCACGGACTAGCGGGAGGCAATAGCGAGCAGTTCTTC. This encodes CASSHHGLAGGNSEQFF.

The chain joins TRBV9 to TRBJ1-1; D gene ambiguous. Deletions cut 3 bases from V and 1 base from J, with 10 bases between. This CDR3 spans 14 amino acids. Per germline, CDR1 SGDLS and CDR2 YYNGEE. For the CDR3, the DNA is TGTGCCAGCAGCGCAGTCGCAGGGAACACTGAAGCTTTCTTT. Translating gives CASSAVAGNTEAFF.

The chain combines TRBV7-3 with TRBJ2-1; 10 bases map to TRBD2. The ends lost 6 bases at V and 3 bases at J; junction bases unmatched: 5. In germline, CDR1 is SGHTA, CDR2 FQGTGA. The CDR3 extends over 15 amino acids. CDR3 sequence: CASSPAGGIYNEQFF. The CDR3 DNA reads as TGTGCCAGCAGTCCAGCGGGAGGGATCTACAATGAGCAGTTCTTC.

The chain links TRBV6-6 to TRBJ2-3; no definite D call. Trimming removed 0 bases at V and 7 bases at J, with 11 bases between. Per the germline V gene, CDR1 is MNHNY and CDR2 is SVGAGI (reference sequence). The length of the CDR3 is 14 residues. The CDR3 protein is CASSYSVAVNTQYF. As DNA, the CDR3 is TGTGCCAGCAGTTACTCAGTGGCCGTGAATACGCAGTATTTT.

This clonotype came up a few times. CDR3: CASKTGGGEDTQYF. The CDR3 region has the DNA TGCGCCAGCAAAACGGGGGGCGGGGAAGATACGCAGTATTTT. The V gene is TRBV5-1, the J gene TRBJ2-3; perhaps TRBD2 as D (7 bases). The length of the CDR3 is 14 residues. V lost 6 bases and J 5 bases, leaving 16 bases between the germline ends. CDR1 is SGHRS, CDR2 YFSETQ, per germline. Based on the CDR3 plus reference TRBV5-1 and TRBJ2-3, the full variable domain is KAGVTQTPRYLIKTRGQQVTLSCSPISGHRSVSWYQQTPGQGLQFLFEYFSETQRNKGNFPGRFSGRQFSNSRSEMNVSTLELGDSALYLCASKTGGGEDTQYFGPGTRLTVL.

This CDR3 reads CASSSIGTVPTDTQYF. CDR3 DNA sequence: TGTGCCAGCAGCTCGATCGGGACAGTTCCCACAGATACGCAGTATTTT. The rearrangement links TRBV11-2 to TRBJ2-3, with 7 nucleotides matching TRBD1. Germline-derived CDR1 and CDR2 are SGHAT and FQNNGV. The CDR3 extends over 16 amino acids. V shed 4 bases, J shed 2 bases, and the junction held 9 bases outside the gene matches.

The chain uses TRBV5-4 and TRBJ2-3, with a possible D match to TRBD2 (5 bases). The CDR3 consists of 16 residues. Germline CDR1 SGHNT, CDR2 YYREEE (reference sequence). Trimming pared 4 bases from V and 3 bases from J, leaving 18 bases between. CDR3 DNA sequence: TGTGCCAGCAGCGGTTGGTTGAGGGATATTACAGATACGCAGTATTTT. Translated, it gives CASSGWLRDITDTQYF. The whole variable domain, filled in from reference TRBV5-4 and TRBJ2-3, reads ETGVTQSPTHLIKTRGQQVTLRCSSQSGHNTVSWYQQALGQGPQFIFQYYREEENGRGNFPPRFSGLQFPNYSSELNVNALELDDSALYLCASSGWLRDITDTQYFGPGTRLTVL.

This clonotype was detected only a few times. The chain links TRBV20-1 to TRBJ2-3; 7 bases match TRBD2. V was pared by 5 bases and J by 4 bases, with 12 bases of the junction left unmatched. The CDR3 has 15 residues. The germline CDR1 and CDR2 sequences are DFQATT and SNEGSKA (reference sequence). CDR3 sequence: CSARSWGGEPDTQYF. The CDR3 bases are TGCAGTGCTCGATCCTGGGGGGGGGAACCAGATACGCAGTATTTT.

The DNA of the CDR3 is TGTGCCAGTACGACAGGGGGCTACAATGAGCAGTTCTTC. This codes for CASTTGGYNEQFF. The chain couples TRBV19 to TRBJ2-1, with 9 nucleotides matching TRBD1. J lost 3 bases, V lost 7 bases, and 1 base had no gene match. Germline assignment: CDR1 LNHDA and CDR2 SQIVND (reference sequence). The CDR3 sequence is 13 residues long.

This CDR3 is CSAPTGANYGYTF. CDR3 sequence (DNA): TGCAGTGCCCCGACAGGGGCTAACTATGGCTACACCTTC. The rearrangement links TRBV20-1 to TRBJ1-2; 8 bases agree with TRBD1. The trim removed 6 bases at V and 0 bases at J, leaving 3 bases unmatched. Germline values: CDR1 DFQATT, CDR2 SNEGSKA (reference sequence). This CDR3 is 13 amino acids long.

The chain couples TRBV7-2 to TRBJ1-5; no definite D call. Between the trimmed V and J ends, which lost 6 bases and 9 bases, there was a span of 24 bases. The CDR3 is made up of 16 amino acids. The germline V gene encodes CDR1 SGHTA and CDR2 FQGNSA. Here the CDR3 DNA reads TGTGCCAGCAGTCCGCACGGTCCGGGATTGGATGGGCCCCAGCATTTT. Its protein product is CASSPHGPGLDGPQHF. Combining the CDR3 with reference TRBV7-2 and TRBJ1-5 gives the whole variable domain GAGVSQSPSNKVTEKGKDVELRCDPISGHTALYWYRQSLGQGLEFLIYFQGNSAPDKSGLPSDRFSAERTGGSVSTLTIQRTQQEDSAVYLCASSPHGPGLDGPQHFGDGTRLSIL.

The chain is built from TRBV28 and TRBJ2-5; TRBD2 matches at 8 bases. The CDR3 is 16 amino acids. CDR1 is MDHEN and CDR2 is SYDVKM in the germline V gene. V was clipped by 5 bases and J by 11 bases; unmatched bases: 19. In DNA, the CDR3 is TGTGCCAGCAGTCGTAGCGGGGCCTTCTCCTACAATGAGCAGTACTTC. Translating it yields CASSRSGAFSYNEQYF.

This clonotype was observed a few times. The V gene is TRBV27, the J gene TRBJ1-4; D is unclear. The V gene lost 5 bases and the J gene lost 8 bases, with 12 bases spanning the gap. In germline, CDR1 is MNHEY, CDR2 SMNVEV (reference sequence). The length of the CDR3 is 13 residues. CDR3 in amino acids: CASSNRWKEKLFF. The CDR3 bases are TGTGCCAGCAGTAATCGATGGAAAGAAAAACTGTTTTTT.

The chain uses TRBV27 and TRBJ1-5, with 9 bases aligning to TRBD1. The CDR3 loop spans 18 amino acids. V was clipped by 0 bases and J by 0 bases; unmatched bases: 6. Looked up from germline, CDR1 is MNHEY and CDR2 is SMNVEV (reference sequence). CDR3 region: CASSLSGQGSYSNQPQHF. CDR3 nucleotides: TGTGCCAGCAGTTTATCGGGACAGGGTTCATATAGCAATCAGCCCCAGCATTTT.

This rearrangement joins TRBV29-1 to TRBJ2-5; either TRBD1 or TRBD2 may supply D (6 bases each). Germline V gene sequence: CDR1 SQVTM, CDR2 ANQGSEA. The CDR3 covers 13 residues. Between the trimmed V and J ends, which lost 0 bases and 8 bases, there was a span of 13 bases. The CDR3 DNA reads TGCAGCGTTGAAGATCTGGGGGGCCGCACCCAGTACTTC. Protein product: CSVEDLGGRTQYF.

This chain uses TRBV6-2 or TRBV6-3 with TRBJ1-1; D unresolved. Germline CDR1 and CDR2: MNHEY and SVGEGT. CDR3 length: 14 amino acids. Trimming cost V 6 bases and J 2 bases, with 13 bases left between them. CDR3 sequence: CASRDPGSNTEAFF. CDR3 nucleotides: TGTGCCAGCAGGGATCCGGGATCAAACACTGAAGCTTTCTTT.

In its sample, this clonotype was seen a few times. This chain uses TRBV20-1 with TRBJ2-1, with 12 nucleotides matching TRBD2. The CDR3 extends over 15 amino acids. Germline CDR1 is DFQATT and CDR2 is SNEGSKA (reference sequence). J was trimmed by 5 bases and V by 6 bases; bases with no gene match: 8. CDR3 DNA sequence: TGCAGTGCCAGAAGAGCTAGCGGGGGGGACAATGAGCAGTTCTTC. Encoded protein: CSARRASGGDNEQFF.

This clonotype was observed a handful of times. This chain uses TRBV27 with TRBJ1-4; D gene uncertain. The CDR3 is 13 residues long. The V gene's germline CDR1 is MNHEY and CDR2 SMNVEV (reference sequence). Trimming removed 5 bases at V and 7 bases at J, with 11 bases between. CDR3 coding DNA: TGTGCCAGCAGTCTCCGTGTGAGTGAAAAACTGTTTTTT. Translated, it gives CASSLRVSEKLFF.

The CDR3 DNA is TGTGCCAGCAGCCGCACCCCGGGACTAGCGGGAAACAATGAGCAGTTCTTC. This encodes CASSRTPGLAGNNEQFF. The rearrangement links TRBV27 to TRBJ2-1; 13 nucleotides line up with TRBD2. This CDR3 spans 17 amino acids. CDR1 is MNHEY and CDR2 is SMNVEV in the germline V gene (reference sequence). Trimming removed 6 bases from V and 5 bases from J; junction bases left unmatched: 10.

V usage is TRBV7-8 and J usage is TRBJ1-5; D possibly corresponds to TRBD1 (6 bases). The CDR3 loop spans 16 amino acids. Trimming shortened V by 8 bases and J by 0 bases, and 17 bases separated the two germline ends. Germline V gene lookup returns CDR1 SGHVS and CDR2 FQNEAQ. CDR3 sequence: CASARTELYSNQPQHF. CDR3 DNA sequence: TGTGCCAGCGCCCGGACAGAGCTTTATAGCAATCAGCCCCAGCATTTT.

The gene calls are TRBV7-2 and TRBJ2-1; tentatively, D is TRBD1 or TRBD2 (7 bases each). The CDR3 has 16 residues. Germline V gene data show CDR1 as SGHTA and CDR2 as FQGNSA. V was trimmed by 2 bases and J by 10 bases, leaving 21 bases between them. The DNA of the CDR3 is TGTGCCAGCAGCTTAAAGGGGGCTAGCGGAACCTACGAGCAGTTCTTC. Amino acid sequence: CASSLKGASGTYEQFF.

This chain uses TRBV27 with TRBJ2-7, with 7 positions matching TRBD2. The CDR3 covers 18 residues. V lost 5 bases, J lost 6 bases, and 22 bases stayed unmatched. Germline CDR1 is MNHEY and CDR2 is SMNVEV (reference sequence). The CDR3 nucleotides are TGTGCCAGCAGTCTCACCGCAGAGGTGCGGGAGTGGCTGAGCGAGCAGTACTTC. Translation: CASSLTAEVREWLSEQYF.

The gene calls are TRBV7-2 and TRBJ2-3; D may be TRBD2 (5 bases). Germline loops: CDR1 SGHTA, CDR2 FQGNSA. The CDR3 runs 14 residues. V lost 8 bases and J lost 6, with 18 bases in between. The CDR3, as DNA: TGTGCCAGCCTCTTTGGAGGCGACCGGGATACGCAGTATTTT. It yields the protein CASLFGGDRDTQYF.

This chain connects TRBV18 to TRBJ1-5; the match to TRBD1 covers 7 bases. Germline V gene sequence: CDR1 KGHSH, CDR2 LQKENI. The CDR3 is 14 residues long. The J segment lost 6 bases and the V segment lost 5 bases, leaving 7 bases of the junction unmatched. Written as DNA, the CDR3 is TGTGCCAGCTCAAGACAGGGATCCGTTCAGCCCCAGCATTTT. Translated: CASSRQGSVQPQHF.

This clonotype was seen just once. The chain is built from TRBV12-3 or TRBV12-4 and TRBJ2-5; D may be TRBD1 (6 bases). The closer fit of TRBJ2-7 to the DNA end suggests the J call may be wrong. The CDR3 contains 15 residues. The CDR3 protein is CASSHLGRTAPEQYF. CDR3 sequence (DNA): TGTGCCAGCAGCCACCTTGGGCGGACAGCCCCCGAGCAGTACTTC.

The table lists this clonotype with a few counts. The chain links TRBV9 to TRBJ1-1; possible D gene TRBD1, 5 bases. V lost 3 bases to trimming and J lost 0 bases, with 9 bases between them. The CDR3 runs to 14 residues. From germline, CDR1 is SGDLS and CDR2 YYNGEE. The CDR3 coding sequence is TGTGCCAGCAGCGAGCAGGGAGTGAACACTGAAGCTTTCTTT. It translates to CASSEQGVNTEAFF. The whole variable domain, remainder taken from reference TRBV9 and TRBJ1-1, is DSGVTQTPKHLITATGQRVTLRCSPRSGDLSVYWYQQSLDQGLQFLIQYYNGEERAKGNILERFSAQQFPDLHSELNLSSLELGDSALYFCASSEQGVNTEAFFGQGTRLTVV.

A few counts support this clonotype. The V gene is TRBV7-2, the J gene TRBJ2-3; either TRBD1 or TRBD2 may supply D (5 bases each). Per the germline V gene, CDR1 is SGHTA and CDR2 is FQGNSA. The ends were cut back, 5 bases at V and 3 bases at J, with 12 bases in the middle. There are 14 residues in the CDR3. In nucleotides, the CDR3 is TGTGCCAGCAGCGGCCGGGACCCGACAGATACGCAGTATTTT. This translates into CASSGRDPTDTQYF.

V usage is TRBV7-2 and J usage is TRBJ2-3, with D unresolved. V was cut by 2 bases and J by 7 bases, with 10 bases left in between. The length of the CDR3 is 13 residues. Looked up from germline, CDR1 is SGHTA and CDR2 is FQGNSA. The CDR3, as DNA: TGTGCCAGCAGCTTAACCAGGAAGAATACGCAGTATTTT. Amino acid sequence: CASSLTRKNTQYF.